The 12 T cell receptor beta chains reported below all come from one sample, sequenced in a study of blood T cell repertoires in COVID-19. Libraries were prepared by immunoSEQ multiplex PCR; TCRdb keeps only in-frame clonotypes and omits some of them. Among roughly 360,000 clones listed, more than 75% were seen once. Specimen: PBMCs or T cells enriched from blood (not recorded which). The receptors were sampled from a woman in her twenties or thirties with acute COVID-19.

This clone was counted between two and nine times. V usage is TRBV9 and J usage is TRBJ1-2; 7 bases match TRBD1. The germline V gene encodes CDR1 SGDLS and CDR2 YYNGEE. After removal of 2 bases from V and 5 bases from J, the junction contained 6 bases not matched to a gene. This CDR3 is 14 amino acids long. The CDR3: CASSVDRVGYGYTF. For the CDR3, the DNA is TGTGCCAGCAGCGTCGACAGGGTCGGGTATGGCTACACCTTC.

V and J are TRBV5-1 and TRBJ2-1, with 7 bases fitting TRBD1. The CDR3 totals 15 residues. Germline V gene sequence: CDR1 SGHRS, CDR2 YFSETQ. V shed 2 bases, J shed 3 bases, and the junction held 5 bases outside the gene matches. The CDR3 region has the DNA TGCGCCAGCAGCTTCGGGACAGAATACTACAATGAGCAGTTCTTC. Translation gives CASSFGTEYYNEQFF.

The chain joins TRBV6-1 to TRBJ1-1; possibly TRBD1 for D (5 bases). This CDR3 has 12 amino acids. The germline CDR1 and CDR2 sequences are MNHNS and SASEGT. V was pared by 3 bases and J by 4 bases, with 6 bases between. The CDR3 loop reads CASSDRVTEAFF. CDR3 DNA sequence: TGTGCCAGCAGTGACAGGGTCACTGAAGCTTTCTTT.

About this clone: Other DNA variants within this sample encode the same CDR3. CDR3 in DNA: TGTGCCACCAGTGATCCCGGACAGGGAGACTATGGCTACACCTTC. Translated: CATSDPGQGDYGYTF. The genes are TRBV24-1 and TRBJ1-2; the match to TRBD1 covers 8 bases. CDR1 and CDR2 (germline): KGHDR, SFDVKD. The J segment lost 3 bases and the V segment lost 3 bases, leaving 5 bases of the junction unmatched. This CDR3 has 15 residues.

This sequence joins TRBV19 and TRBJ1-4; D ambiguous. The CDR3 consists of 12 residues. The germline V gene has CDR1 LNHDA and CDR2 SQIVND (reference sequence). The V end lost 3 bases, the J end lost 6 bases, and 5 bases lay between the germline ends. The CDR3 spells CASSIQYEKLFF. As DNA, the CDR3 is TGTGCCAGTAGTATTCAGTATGAAAAACTGTTTTTT.

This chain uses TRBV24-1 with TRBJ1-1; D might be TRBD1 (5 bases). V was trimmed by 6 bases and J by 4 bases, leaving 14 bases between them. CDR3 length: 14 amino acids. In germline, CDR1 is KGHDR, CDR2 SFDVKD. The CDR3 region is CATSTSGSGTEAFF. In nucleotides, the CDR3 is TGTGCCACCAGTACCTCAGGGTCGGGCACTGAAGCTTTCTTT.

CDR3 in DNA: TGTGCCAGCTCACCAACTGTGTCTGAATCCTACGAGCAGTACTTC. It yields the protein CASSPTVSESYEQYF. J is TRBJ2-7 and V is TRBV18; no definite D call. Per germline, CDR1 KGHSH and CDR2 LQKENI. The CDR3 is 15 residues long. The germline V and J ends were trimmed by 2 bases and 1 base, with 12 bases remaining between them.

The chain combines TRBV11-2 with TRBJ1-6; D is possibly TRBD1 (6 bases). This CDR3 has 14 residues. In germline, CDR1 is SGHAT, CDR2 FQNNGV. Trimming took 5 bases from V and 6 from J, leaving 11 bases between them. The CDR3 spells CASSNREGNSPLHF. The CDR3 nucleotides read TGTGCCAGCAGCAACAGGGAGGGTAATTCACCCCTCCACTTT. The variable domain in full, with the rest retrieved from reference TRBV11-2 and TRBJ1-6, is EAGVAQSPRYKIIEKRQSVAFWCNPISGHATLYWYQQILGQGPKLLIQFQNNGVVDDSQLPKDRFSAERLKGVDSTLKIQPAKLEDSAVYLCASSNREGNSPLHFGNGTRLTVT.

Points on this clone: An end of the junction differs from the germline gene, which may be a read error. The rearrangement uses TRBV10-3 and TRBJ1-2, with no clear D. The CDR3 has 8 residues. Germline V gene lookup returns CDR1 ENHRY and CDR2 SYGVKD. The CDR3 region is CAPAGSLF. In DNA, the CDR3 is TGTGCCCCTGCGGGTTCATTATTC.

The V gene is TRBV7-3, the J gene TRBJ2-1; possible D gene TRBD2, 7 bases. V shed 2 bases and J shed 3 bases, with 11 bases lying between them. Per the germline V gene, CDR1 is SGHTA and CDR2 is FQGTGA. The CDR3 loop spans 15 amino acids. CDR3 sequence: CASSLGGGHYNEQFF. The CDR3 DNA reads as TGTGCCAGCAGCTTAGGCGGGGGACACTACAATGAGCAGTTCTTC.

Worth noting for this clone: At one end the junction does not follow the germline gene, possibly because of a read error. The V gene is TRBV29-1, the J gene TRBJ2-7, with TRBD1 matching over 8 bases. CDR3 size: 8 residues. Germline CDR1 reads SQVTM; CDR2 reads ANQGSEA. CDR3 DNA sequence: TGCAGCGTTGAGGGACAGGTCTTC. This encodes CSVEGQVF.

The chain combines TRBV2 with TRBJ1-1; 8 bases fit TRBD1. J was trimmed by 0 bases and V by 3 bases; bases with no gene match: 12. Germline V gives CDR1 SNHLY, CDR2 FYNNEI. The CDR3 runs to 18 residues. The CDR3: CASSEVWDRPTMNTEAFF. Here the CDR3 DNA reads TGTGCCAGCAGTGAGGTGTGGGACAGGCCGACCATGAACACTGAAGCTTTCTTT.